This T cell receptor beta chain was identified in a study of T cell responses to AZD1222 COVID-19 vaccine. Whole-study results and caveats: Seropositivity was recorded at baseline in only six AZD1222 recipients.

Profiling relied on immunoSEQ multiplex PCR, and the TCRdb table lists in-frame clones only, not all of them. Of about 160,000 clones listed, 80% to 90% are singletons. On this clone: Antigen unknown.

Trimming removed 5 bases from V and 3 bases from J; junction bases left unmatched: 11. CDR3 size: 17 residues. From germline, CDR1 is SGHTA and CDR2 FQGNSA. This receptor was taken from an adult in good health. The material was peripheral blood, obtained on day 0 of AZD1222 vaccination. The V call is TRBV7-2, the J call TRBJ2-1; 9 bases are shared with TRBD2. CDR3 sequence (DNA): TGTGCCAGCAGCACACCCATGCGGGGGGGCCGCTACAATGAGCAGTTCTTC. Residues: CASSTPMRGGRYNEQFF. The full variable domain, rest sourced from reference TRBV7-2 and TRBJ2-1, is GAGVSQSPSNKVTEKGKDVELRCDPISGHTALYWYRQSLGQGLEFLIYFQGNSAPDKSGLPSDRFSAERTGGSVSTLTIQRTQQEDSAVYLCASSTPMRGGRYNEQFFGPGTRLTVL.